This paragraph covers one T cell receptor beta chain sequence. This record belongs to a study of blood T cell repertoires in COVID-19. Study overall: Specimens from acute and convalescent COVID-19 originated in the United States, Italy and Spain. The analysed material was cDNA or gDNA that came from T cells, B-cell-depleted T cells, or PBMCs.

Clones were sequenced by immunoSEQ multiplex PCR, and TCRdb holds only the in-frame ones, with some missing. The sample includes about 230,000 clones, roughly four fifths of them seen just once. The CDR3 sequence is 11 residues long. The J segment lost 5 bases and the V segment lost 8 bases, leaving 0 bases of the junction unmatched. Germline V gene lookup returns CDR1 SNHLY and CDR2 FYNNEI. The sample was peripheral blood. This TCR came from a woman between 45 and 60 years old with acute or convalescent COVID-19. The chain joins TRBV2 to TRBJ1-2; 9 nucleotides align to TRBD1. The CDR3 here is CASGTGYGYTF. The CDR3 DNA is TGTGCCAGCGGGACAGGGTATGGCTACACCTTC.